Presented here are 24 T cell receptor beta chains from one specimen sequenced in a study of T cells after yellow fever vaccination. TCRdb reanalysed the 5' RACE reads using MiXCR and keeps one entry per CDR3 protein. The sample contains 300,000 or so distinct CDR3 sequences, 3% to 4.5% of which appear only once. Sequenced material: PBMCs, taken 5 days after the yellow fever booster vaccination. The receptors were gathered from a man aged 18 to 29 who received the YFV17D yellow fever vaccine.

This clonotype occurred many times. J is TRBJ1-5 and V is TRBV7-2; D might be TRBD1 (5 bases). The CDR3 extends over 15 amino acids. Germline V CDR1 and CDR2: SGHTA, FQGNSA. V lost 5 bases and J lost 6, with 17 bases in between. CDR3 sequence (DNA): TGTGCCAGCAGCGGCTACGGGGCGGCGTCTCAGCCCCAGCATTTT. This translates into CASSGYGAASQPQHF.

This clonotype was detected a few times. The J gene is TRBJ2-7, the V gene TRBV7-2; D unclear. The length of the CDR3 is 14 residues. CDR1 is SGHTA and CDR2 is FQGNSA in the germline V gene. Trimming shortened V by 3 bases and J by 5 bases, and 14 bases separated the two germline ends. Written as DNA, the CDR3 is TGTGCCAGCAGCTTTCAAGGGTCTAGGCACGAGCAGTACTTC. It codes for CASSFQGSRHEQYF.

This clonotype was counted a few times. This chain connects TRBV10-3 to TRBJ2-7; 8 bases are a match to TRBD2. The CDR3 is made up of 14 amino acids. V gave up 10 bases and J gave up 2 bases; unmatched junction bases: 10. Per the germline V gene, CDR1 is ENHRY and CDR2 is SYGVKD. The CDR3 DNA is TGTGCCACTCACATAGCGGGGAGCCCCTACGAGCAGTACTTC. Translation gives CATHIAGSPYEQYF.

The V and J genes are TRBV5-6 and TRBJ2-1, with TRBD1 matching 11 bases. Germline V lookup: CDR1 SGHDT, CDR2 YYEEEE. CDR3 size: 16 residues. V shed 0 bases, J shed 3 bases, and the junction held 2 bases outside the gene matches. CDR3 sequence: CASSLGDRGVYNEQFF. The CDR3 DNA reads TGTGCCAGCAGCTTGGGGGACAGGGGGGTCTACAATGAGCAGTTCTTC.

This clonotype was seen a few times. This chain connects TRBV6-6 to TRBJ1-6; no firm D call. V was trimmed by 4 bases and J by 2 bases, leaving 9 bases between them. Per germline, CDR1 MNHNY and CDR2 SVGAGI (reference sequence). CDR3 length: 15 residues. CDR3 residues: CASSSGGAYNSPLHF. The CDR3 DNA reads as TGTGCCAGCAGTTCCGGAGGCGCCTATAATTCACCCCTCCACTTT.

The chain has TRBV5-1 and TRBJ2-7, with D possibly being TRBD2 (7 bases). This CDR3 region has 13 residues. Per germline, CDR1 SGHRS and CDR2 YFSETQ. The V end was cut by 7 bases, the J end by 1 base, with 12 bases between. This CDR3 reads CASSRGASYEQYV. CDR3 in DNA: TGCGCCAGCTCCCGGGGGGCGTCCTACGAGCAGTACGTC.

This clonotype was observed at least ten times. In nucleotides, the CDR3 is TGTGCCAGCAGCAAAGTACTAGTTGGACAACCACTCTCTGGAAACACCATATATTTT. As protein: CASSKVLVGQPLSGNTIYF. The rearrangement uses TRBV21-1 and TRBJ1-3; the listed D gene, TRBD1, was not tested against the DNA. TRBV21-1 is described as a pseudogene. The CDR3 runs 19 residues.

This clonotype was recorded at least ten times. V and J are TRBV7-2 and TRBJ2-1, with TRBD2 matching 7 bases. J gave up 4 bases and V 6 bases, and 15 bases lay outside the gene matches. Germline lookup yields CDR1 SGHTA and CDR2 FQGNSA. The CDR3 has 17 residues. CDR3 sequence (DNA): TGTGCCAGCAGGTCCGGGGGTCCGGCGGGGGAGTACAATGAGCAGTTCTTC. This encodes CASRSGGPAGEYNEQFF.

This clonotype was detected ten times or more. The CDR3: CASSSQGSYGYTF. CDR3 nucleotides: TGTGCCAGCAGCTCCCAGGGCAGCTATGGCTACACCTTC. The rearrangement uses TRBV7-9 and TRBJ1-2; D might be TRBD1 (5 bases). V lost 4 bases and J lost 4, with 10 bases in between. Germline V lookup: CDR1 SEHNR, CDR2 FQNEAQ (reference sequence). The CDR3 is made up of 13 amino acids.

The chain couples TRBV9 to TRBJ2-3, with 8 bases that match TRBD2. Germline trimming cut 1 base from V and 3 bases from J; bases unmatched to any gene: 16. Germline-derived CDR1 and CDR2 are SGDLS and YYNGEE. The CDR3 sequence is 19 residues long. The CDR3 loop reads CASSVTSGGASGSTDTQYF. The CDR3 DNA is TGTGCCAGCAGCGTAACGTCGGGAGGGGCTAGCGGATCTACAGATACGCAGTATTTT.

This clonotype was observed at least ten times. The chain couples TRBV7-2 to TRBJ2-2; no clear D gene. Trimming removed 5 bases at V and 2 bases at J, with 12 bases between. This CDR3 contains 15 residues. The germline V gene has CDR1 SGHTA and CDR2 FQGNSA. In DNA, the CDR3 is TGTGCCAGCAGCCCACGGTCCCTAAACACCGGGGAGCTGTTTTTT. It specifies CASSPRSLNTGELFF.

This chain connects TRBV5-1 to TRBJ1-5; D unresolved. Germline V lookup: CDR1 SGHRS, CDR2 YFSETQ. Between the trimmed V and J ends, which lost 2 bases and 6 bases, there was a span of 15 bases. This CDR3 has 15 amino acids. The CDR3 sequence is CASSLGGQAFQPQHF. The CDR3 coding sequence is TGCGCCAGCAGCTTAGGCGGCCAAGCTTTTCAGCCCCAGCATTTT.

Many counts were recorded for this clonotype. The chain carries TRBV14 and TRBJ1-2, with D tentatively TRBD1 (6 bases). CDR1 and CDR2 (germline): SGHDN, FVKESK. CDR3 size: 13 residues. The ends were cut back, 4 bases at V and 0 bases at J, with 6 bases in the middle. The CDR3 loop reads CASSRDTNYGYTF. CDR3 bases: TGTGCCAGCAGCCGGGACACTAACTATGGCTACACCTTC.

This clonotype has only a few counts. This chain connects TRBV6-5 to TRBJ1-6, with D maybe TRBD1 (6 bases). V was shortened by 2 bases and J by 5 bases, with 13 bases between the two germline ends. CDR1 and CDR2 (germline): MNHEY, SVGAGI. The CDR3 extends over 16 amino acids. The CDR3 spells CASSYSGGRNNSPLHF. The CDR3 coding sequence is TGTGCCAGCAGTTACAGCGGGGGCCGAAATAATTCACCCCTCCACTTT.

This clonotype appeared a few times. CDR3 in amino acids: CASTLWGHRANQPQHF. CDR3 sequence (DNA): TGTGCCAGCACCCTATGGGGTCACAGAGCGAATCAGCCCCAGCATTTT. The rearrangement links TRBV6-6 to TRBJ1-5; D unresolved. The CDR3 is 16 residues long. V was cut by 7 bases and J by 4 bases, with 20 bases left in between. CDR1 and CDR2 from the germline V gene are MNHNY and SVGAGI (reference sequence).

At least ten counts were recorded for this clonotype. The chain joins TRBV7-8 to TRBJ1-2; a weak D match, TRBD1 (5 bases). CDR3 length: 14 amino acids. The V end was cut by 4 bases, the J end by 9 bases, with 18 bases between. From germline, CDR1 is SGHVS and CDR2 FQNEAQ. The CDR3 DNA reads as TGTGCCAGCAGCTCCGCGGGGGGAATACCACGCTACACCTTC. Protein: CASSSAGGIPRYTF.

The sample holds many counts of this clonotype. This chain connects TRBV24-1 to TRBJ1-5; a possible D gene is TRBD1 (5 bases). The germline V gene has CDR1 KGHDR and CDR2 SFDVKD. V lost 4 bases to trimming and J lost 5 bases, with 11 bases between them. This CDR3 contains 14 residues. For the CDR3, the DNA is TGTGCCACCAGTGACGCGGGGACGTATCAGCCCCAGCATTTT. Protein product: CATSDAGTYQPQHF.

CDR3 nucleotides: TGTGCCACCAGCAGAGGAGGCAGGGGGGACGAGACCCAGTACTTC. Its translation is CATSRGGRGDETQYF. The chain has TRBV15 and TRBJ2-5; D perhaps matches TRBD1 (7 bases). CDR1 and CDR2 (germline): LNHNV, YYDKDF (reference sequence). This CDR3 is built from 15 residues. V was cut by 1 base and J by 5 bases, with 14 bases left in between. Full variable domain (missing parts from reference TRBV15 and TRBJ2-5): DAMVIQNPRYQVTQFGKPVTLSCSQTLNHNVMYWYQQKSSQAPKLLFHYYDKDFNNEADTPDNFQSRRPNTSFCFLDIRSPGLGDTAMYLCATSRGGRGDETQYFGPGTRLLVL.

This clonotype was recorded a few times. The V gene is TRBV7-9, the J gene TRBJ1-5; D unclear. V lost 1 base and J 5 bases, leaving 18 bases between the germline ends. The CDR3 contains 17 residues. Germline CDR1 SEHNR, CDR2 FQNEAQ (reference sequence). CDR3: CASSLGGVAWTDQPQHF. The CDR3 nucleotides read TGTGCCAGCAGCTTAGGGGGAGTAGCTTGGACCGATCAGCCCCAGCATTTT.

This clonotype was observed a few times. The V and J genes are TRBV2 and TRBJ2-5; TRBD1 is a possible D gene (7 bases). The V gene lost 6 bases and the J gene lost 4 bases, with 15 bases spanning the gap. Germline V gene lookup returns CDR1 SNHLY and CDR2 FYNNEI. The CDR3 contains 14 residues. The CDR3 is CASRNTGEAETQYF. CDR3 bases: TGTGCCAGCAGGAACACAGGGGAGGCAGAGACCCAGTACTTC.

This clonotype was seen ten or more times. This sequence joins TRBV12-3 or TRBV12-4 and TRBJ2-2; possibly TRBD2 for D (5 bases). This CDR3 has 16 residues. V was cut by 8 bases and J by 13 bases, with 29 bases left in between. The chain's CDR3 is CASQPQPDQHRGALFF. Written as DNA, the CDR3 is TGTGCCAGCCAACCCCAGCCGGATCAACACCGGGGAGCGCTGTTTTTT.

There are a few counts of this clonotype. This may arise from a read error, as a much more abundant clone is one base away. The chain is built from TRBV11-2 and TRBJ2-3, with TRBD2 as a possible D gene (7 bases). In germline, CDR1 is SGHAT, CDR2 FQNNGV. The CDR3 has 12 amino acids. This chain's CDR3 is CASSRGADTQFF. The CDR3 DNA is TGTGCCAGCAGCCGGGGGGCAGATACGCAGTTTTTT.

The V and J genes are TRBV5-6 and TRBJ1-1; D is unresolved. With 0 bases removed from V and 5 bases from J, the gap between germline ends came to 14 bases. This CDR3 comprises 15 residues. Germline V CDR1 and CDR2: SGHDT, YYEEEE. Here the CDR3 DNA reads TGTGCCAGCAGCTTGGTTGGCATCTCCACTACTGAAGCTTTCTTT. It specifies CASSLVGISTTEAFF.

V usage is TRBV6-1 and J usage is TRBJ2-7; 9 bases are shared with TRBD1. The ends lost 6 bases at V and 7 bases at J; junction bases unmatched: 10. CDR1 MNHNS and CDR2 SASEGT come from the germline V gene. This CDR3 spans 14 amino acids. The CDR3 is CASRGDRASMEQYF. CDR3 nucleotides: TGTGCCAGCAGGGGGGACAGGGCAAGTATGGAGCAGTACTTC.